A selection of T cell receptor beta chains follows, all from one sample in a study of blood T cell repertoires in COVID-19. Only in-frame clones appear in the TCRdb table, and some are missing; sequencing was by immunoSEQ multiplex PCR. Among over 30,000 clones listed, 80% to 95% were seen once. Input material: peripheral blood. The receptors come from a man aged 65 to 85 with active or convalescent COVID-19. CDR3s include the opening cysteine and the closing phenylalanine or tryptophan. The D gene is left open where the match is weak. Size is omitted from some rows. Given values are once, few, many or a class for expanded clones.

j_call v_call clone_size d_call cdr3_aa cdr3_nt
TRBJ2-2 TRBV5-6 NA TRBD1 CASSRDRVGGGGELFF TGTGCCAGCAGCCGGGACAGGGTTGGCGGGGGCGGGGAGCTGTTTTTT
TRBJ1-4 TRBV5-1 NA TRBD1 CASSLGTGVEKLFF TGCGCCAGCAGCTTGGGGACAGGGGTCGAAAAACTGTTTTTT
TRBJ1-1 TRBV19 few TRBD1 CASSPGQGKAFF TGTGCCAGTAGTCCGGGACAGGGGAAAGCTTTCTTT
TRBJ1-1 TRBV5-1 NA NA CASSSDRVLSEAFF TGCGCCAGCAGCTCTGACAGAGTTTTATCTGAAGCTTTCTTT
TRBJ1-1 TRBV5-4 NA NA CASSHGNRRGGDTEAFF TGTGCCAGCAGCCATGGGAACCGAAGGGGGGGGGACACTGAAGCTTTCTTT
TRBJ2-7 TRBV7-2 NA NA CASSPQAQNEQYF TGTGCCAGCAGCCCCCAGGCCCAGAACGAGCAGTACTTC
TRBJ1-1 TRBV28 NA NA CASSLNQGEAFF TGTGCCAGCAGTTTAAATCAGGGGGAAGCTTTCTTT
TRBJ2-7 TRBV5-4 NA TRBD2 CASSIELAGGNYEQYF TGTGCCAGCAGCATCGAACTAGCGGGAGGTAACTACGAGCAGTACTTC
TRBJ2-4 TRBV19 NA TRBD1 CASNGSGDRGRKQPYF TGTGCCAGTAATGGCTCCGGAGACAGGGGGCGTAAGCAACCGTACTTC
TRBJ1-2 TRBV19 NA TRBD1 CASEGQVEGYTF TGTGCCAGTGAGGGACAGGTGGAGGGCTACACCTTC
TRBJ1-2 TRBV30 NA TRBD1 CAQTPTGGNWYGYTF TGTGCCCAAACCCCAACAGGGGGTAACTGGTATGGCTACACCTTC
TRBJ2-1 TRBV4-1 NA NA CASSQTGVAVNEQFF TGCGCCAGCAGCCAAACAGGAGTAGCGGTAAATGAGCAGTTCTTC
TRBJ1-1 TRBV7-9 NA NA CASTITGLTEAFF TGTGCCAGCACCATTACAGGGCTCACTGAAGCTTTCTTT
TRBJ1-3 TRBV10-1 once NA CASSESAPGRSSGNTIYF TGCGCCAGCAGTGAGTCGGCACCGGGTCGAAGCTCTGGAAACACCATATATTTT
TRBJ2-3 TRBV5-1 NA TRBD1 CASSGGQETDTQYF TGCGCCAGCAGCGGAGGACAGGAGACAGATACGCAGTATTTT
TRBJ2-7 TRBV30 few NA CAWNRVVGDEQYF TGTGCCTGGAATAGGGTTGTAGGGGACGAGCAGTACTTC
TRBJ1-2 TRBV7-2 few NA CASSLVGGGAGYGYTF TGTGCCAGCAGCTTAGTGGGGGGAGGAGCTGGCTATGGCTACACCTTC
TRBJ2-3 TRBV9 once TRBD1 CASRDPTGADTQYF TGTGCCAGCAGAGACCCGACAGGGGCAGATACGCAGTATTTT
TRBJ2-7 TRBV4-1 NA TRBD2 CASSQDERGSGYEQYF TGCGCCAGCAGCCAAGATGAACGCGGGAGTGGTTACGAGCAGTACTTC
TRBJ2-2 TRBV4-3 NA NA CASSQEASWAGELFF TGCGCCAGCAGCCAAGAAGCTAGTTGGGCCGGGGAGCTGTTTTTT
TRBJ1-4 TRBV25-1 NA TRBD1 CASSIRGRGQAKLFF TGTGCCAGCAGTATCCGGGGCAGGGGGCAGGCAAAACTGTTTTTT
TRBJ1-1 TRBV9 NA NA CASSVTGNTEAFF TGTGCCAGCAGCGTCACGGGGAACACTGAAGCTTTCTTT
TRBJ2-1 TRBV5-4 NA TRBD1 CASSSRGFLNEQFF TGTGCCAGCAGCAGCAGGGGGTTTTTGAATGAGCAGTTCTTC
TRBJ2-2 TRBV7-3 NA NA CASAPDTPNTGELFF TGTGCCAGCGCGCCGGACACCCCGAACACCGGGGAGCTGTTTTTT
TRBJ2-2 TRBV5-1 NA TRBD1 CASSLPGTGNTGELFF TGCGCCAGCAGCCTACCAGGGACAGGGAACACCGGGGAGCTGTTTTTT
TRBJ1-1 TRBV12-3/TRBV12-4 NA NA CASSSTANTEAFF TGTGCCAGCAGCTCGACAGCGAACACTGAAGCTTTCTTT
TRBJ2-3 TRBV6-2/TRBV6-3 NA NA CASSYGGFDTDTQYF TGTGCCAGCAGTTACGGGGGGTTCGACACAGATACGCAGTATTTT
TRBJ1-4 TRBV2 NA TRBD1 CATINRGWSTNEKLFF TGTGCCACCATTAACAGGGGTTGGTCAACTAATGAAAAACTGTTTTTT
TRBJ1-2 TRBV2 few TRBD1 CASRGTGGSYGYTF TGTGCCAGCAGGGGCACAGGGGGGAGCTATGGCTACACCTTC
TRBJ2-1 TRBV24-1 NA NA CATMGGISYNEQFF TGTGCCACCATGGGCGGGATTTCCTACAATGAGCAGTTCTTC
TRBJ1-3 TRBV10-2 NA NA CASSESRGAALSGNTIYF TGCGCCAGCAGTGAGTCGCGGGGGGCGGCCCTCTCTGGAAACACCATATATTTT
TRBJ1-5 TRBV6-4 NA TRBD1 CASRRMDRVIRQPQHF TGTGCCAGCAGGAGAATGGACAGGGTAATCCGTCAGCCCCAGCATTTT
TRBJ2-3 TRBV6-1 once TRBD2 CASSERLFRTSGRARTDTQYF TGTGCCAGCAGTGAAAGGTTGTTCAGGACTAGCGGGAGGGCCCGGACAGATACGCAGTATTTT
TRBJ1-1 TRBV9 NA NA CASSALGAMNTEAFF TGTGCCAGCAGCGCTCTTGGGGCCATGAACACTGAAGCTTTCTTT
TRBJ1-4 TRBV28 NA NA CASSLGGATNEKLFF TGTGCCAGCAGTTTAGGCGGAGCCACTAATGAAAAACTGTTTTTT
TRBJ1-2 TRBV29-1 NA TRBD1 CSVELGTGGYGYTF TGCAGCGTTGAACTTGGGACAGGGGGCTATGGCTACACCTTC
TRBJ1-2 TRBV5-1 few NA CASSLWGEGGRSYEGYTF TGCGCCAGCAGCTTGTGGGGGGAAGGAGGACGATCCTATGAGGGCTACACCTTC
TRBJ1-5 TRBV28 few TRBD1 CASRNRGPNQPQHF TGTGCCAGCAGAAACAGGGGTCCCAATCAGCCCCAGCATTTT
TRBJ1-4 TRBV5-1 NA TRBD1 CASSLYPGQGTTNEKLFF TGCGCCAGCAGCTTGTACCCGGGACAGGGAACAACTAATGAAAAACTGTTTTTT
TRBJ1-1 TRBV18 NA NA CASSPLQGKDTEAFF TGTGCCAGCTCACCTCTTCAGGGGAAGGACACTGAAGCTTTCTTT
TRBJ1-2 TRBV19 NA TRBD1 CASSLRGDWTGGSDGYTF TGTGCCAGTAGCCTTAGGGGAGATTGGACAGGGGGCTCGGATGGCTACACCTTC
TRBJ1-2 TRBV28 once TRBD1 CASRPTGAGYGYTF TGTGCCAGCAGGCCAACAGGGGCAGGCTATGGCTACACCTTC